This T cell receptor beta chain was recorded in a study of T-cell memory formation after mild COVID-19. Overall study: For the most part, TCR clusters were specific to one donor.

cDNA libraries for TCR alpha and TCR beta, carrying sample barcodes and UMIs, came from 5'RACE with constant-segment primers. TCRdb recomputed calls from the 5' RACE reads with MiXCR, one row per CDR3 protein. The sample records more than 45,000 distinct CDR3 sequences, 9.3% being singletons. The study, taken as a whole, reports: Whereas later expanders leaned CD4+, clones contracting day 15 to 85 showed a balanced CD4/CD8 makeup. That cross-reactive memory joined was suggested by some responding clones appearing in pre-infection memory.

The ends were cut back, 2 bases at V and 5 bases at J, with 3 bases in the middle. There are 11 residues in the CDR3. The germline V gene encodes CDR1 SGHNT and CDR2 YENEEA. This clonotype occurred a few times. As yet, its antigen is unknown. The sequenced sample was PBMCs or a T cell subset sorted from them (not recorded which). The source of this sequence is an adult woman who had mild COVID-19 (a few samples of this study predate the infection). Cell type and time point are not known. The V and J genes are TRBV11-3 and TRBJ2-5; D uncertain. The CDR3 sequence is CASSLMETQYF. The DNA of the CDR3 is TGTGCCAGCAGCTTAATGGAGACCCAGTACTTC.